One and the same sample provided the 30 T cell receptor beta chains below, sequenced in a study of blood T cell repertoires in COVID-19. Only in-frame clones appear in the TCRdb table, and some are missing; sequencing was by immunoSEQ multiplex PCR. Here the sample spans about 360,000 clones, around 87% being singletons. The specimen sequenced was PBMCs or T cells enriched from blood (not recorded which). These receptors were obtained from a man aged 30-40 years who had recovered from COVID-19.

The chain employs TRBV9 and TRBJ1-1; a possible D gene is TRBD1 (5 bases). The CDR3 extends over 15 amino acids. V gave up 2 bases and J gave up 2 bases, with 13 bases separating them. Per the germline V gene, CDR1 is SGDLS and CDR2 is YYNGEE. The CDR3 reads CASSVDDRANTEAFF. The CDR3 region has the DNA TGTGCCAGCAGCGTTGACGACAGAGCCAACACTGAAGCTTTCTTT.

V is TRBV5-1 and J is TRBJ1-6; no clear D gene. V was cut by 3 bases and J by 7 bases, with 11 bases left in between. The CDR3 has 14 amino acids. Germline values: CDR1 SGHRS, CDR2 YFSETQ. CDR3 loop: CASSSDGGNSPLHF. CDR3 nucleotide sequence: TGCGCCAGCAGCTCGGACGGAGGGAATTCACCCCTCCACTTT.

In the case of this clone: The same CDR3 arises from other DNA sequences in this sample as well. The chain has TRBV6-5 and TRBJ1-1, with TRBD1 matching 8 bases. The germline CDR1 and CDR2 sequences are MNHEY and SVGAGI. The ends lost 6 bases at V and 5 bases at J; junction bases unmatched: 2. The length of the CDR3 is 12 residues. CDR3 coding DNA: TGTGCCAGCAGAACAGGGGGTACTGAAGCTTTCTTT. Translating gives CASRTGGTEAFF.

The chain recombines TRBV6-5 with TRBJ2-5, with TRBD1 as a possible D gene (6 bases). This CDR3 is built from 13 residues. The V gene's germline CDR1 is MNHEY and CDR2 SVGAGI. V was shortened by 6 bases and J by 4 bases, with 12 bases between the two germline ends. The CDR3 coding sequence is TGTGCCAGCAGAGAGCCAGGGGCAGAGACCCAGTACTTC. Translating gives CASREPGAETQYF.

The chain links TRBV7-2 to TRBJ2-2; 7 bases line up with TRBD2. The CDR3 covers 18 residues. V shed 1 base and J 2 bases; nucleotides not matched to a gene: 10. In germline, CDR1 is SGHTA, CDR2 FQGNSA. CDR3 nucleotides: TGTGCCAGCAGCTTAGTGGGCCCGGCTAGCGGAAACACCGGGGAGCTGTTTTTT. Amino acid sequence: CASSLVGPASGNTGELFF. The full variable domain, its missing parts supplied by reference TRBV7-2 and TRBJ2-2, is GAGVSQSPSNKVTEKGKDVELRCDPISGHTALYWYRQSLGQGLEFLIYFQGNSAPDKSGLPSDRFSAERTGGSVSTLTIQRTQQEDSAVYLCASSLVGPASGNTGELFFGEGSRLTVL.

This chain uses TRBV29-1 with TRBJ2-7, with D maybe TRBD2 (6 bases). Germline assignment: CDR1 SQVTM and CDR2 ANQGSEA. This CDR3 region has 15 residues. Trimming pared 7 bases from V and 4 bases from J, leaving 23 bases between. The CDR3 DNA sequence: TGCAGCGCTTCCGCGGGGCTCGGGGGTGTGTACGAGCAGTACTTC. Protein: CSASAGLGGVYEQYF.

The chain couples TRBV11-3 to TRBJ2-3, with 9 bases fitting TRBD1. Germline trimming cut 3 bases from V and 6 bases from J; bases unmatched to any gene: 7. CDR3 length: 15 residues. Looked up from germline, CDR1 is SGHNT and CDR2 is YENEEA. In nucleotides, the CDR3 is TGTGCCAGCAGCTTCTCACAGGGGGCTACGGATACGCAGTATTTT. It is translated as CASSFSQGATDTQYF.

This clone was seen only a few times. This chain joins TRBV12-5 and TRBJ2-5; D unresolved. CDR1 is LGHNT and CDR2 is FRNRAP in the germline V gene. The V end lost 4 bases, the J end lost 2 bases, and 14 bases lay between the germline ends. The CDR3 loop spans 15 amino acids. The CDR3 region is CASGSLPTVQETQYF. The DNA for the CDR3 is TGTGCTAGTGGTTCCCTCCCCACGGTTCAAGAGACCCAGTACTTC.

V and J are TRBV21-1 and TRBJ1-5; TRBD1, the table's D call, lacks a check against the DNA. TRBV21-1 represents a pseudogene. There are 20 residues in the CDR3. This CDR3 is CASSKGINTGTVNSNQPQHF. CDR3 DNA sequence: TGTGCCAGCAGCAAAGGGATTAATACGGGGACAGTGAATAGCAATCAGCCCCAGCATTTT.

The chain joins TRBV5-1 to TRBJ2-7, with D tentatively TRBD2 (7 bases). The CDR3 has 14 amino acids. V was shortened by 1 base and J by 4 bases, with 12 bases between the two germline ends. CDR1 is SGHRS, CDR2 YFSETQ, per germline. DNA for the CDR3: TGCGCCAGCAGCTTGCAGGCGGGGGCTTACGAGCAGTACTTC. Protein: CASSLQAGAYEQYF.

This clone was recorded a few times. This chain connects TRBV27 to TRBJ1-6; perhaps TRBD1 as D (5 bases). The CDR3 extends over 13 amino acids. Germline CDR1 is MNHEY and CDR2 is SMNVEV (reference sequence). Deletions cut 4 bases from V and 10 bases from J, with 11 bases between. CDR3 bases: TGTGCCAGCAGTTGGCAGGGCAAATCACCCCTCCACTTT. Its protein product is CASSWQGKSPLHF.

Concerning this clone itself: The same CDR3 arises from other DNA sequences in this sample as well. This chain uses TRBV12-3 or TRBV12-4 with TRBJ1-4; D not resolved. V was shortened by 0 bases and J by 4 bases, with 3 bases between the two germline ends. The CDR3 length is 13 residues. CDR3 bases: TGTGCCAGCAGTTTAGCTATTAATGAAAAACTGTTTTTT. Amino acids: CASSLAINEKLFF.

The CDR3 loop reads CASSTTSGGFRETQYF. The CDR3 nucleotides read TGTGCCAGCAGTACGACTAGCGGGGGCTTTCGGGAGACCCAGTACTTC. The V and J genes are TRBV11-2 and TRBJ2-5; TRBD2 agrees at 12 bases. V lost 6 bases and J lost 5; bases outside the gene matches: 10. Germline values: CDR1 SGHAT, CDR2 FQNNGV. The CDR3 extends over 16 amino acids.

A note on this clone: Sequence at one end of the junction differs from germline and may be a read error. Additional DNA sequences in this sample encode the identical CDR3. The gene calls are TRBV14 and TRBJ2-7; 12 bases agree with TRBD2. Germline V lookup: CDR1 SGHDN, CDR2 FVKESK. There are 19 residues in the CDR3. As DNA, the CDR3 is TGTGCTAGCAGCCAAGAACAACGCCGGACTAGCGGGGCACTCTACGAGCAGTACTTC. This sequence encodes CASSQEQRRTSGALYEQYF.

This rearrangement joins TRBV9 to TRBJ1-1, with TRBD1 as a possible D gene (5 bases). Per germline, CDR1 SGDLS and CDR2 YYNGEE. This CDR3 contains 13 residues. V dropped 7 bases and J dropped 4 bases, with 14 bases sitting between them. CDR3 amino acids: CASRGEGVTEAFF. The CDR3 DNA follows: TGTGCCAGCCGGGGGGAGGGTGTCACTGAAGCTTTCTTT.

The chain recombines TRBV11-1 with TRBJ2-2; D gene uncertain. V lost 4 bases to trimming and J lost 8 bases, with 5 bases between them. The CDR3 sequence is 11 residues long. Germline-derived CDR1 and CDR2 are SGHAT and FQDESV (reference sequence). This chain's CDR3 is CASSSRGELFF. As DNA, the CDR3 is TGTGCCAGCAGCTCTCGTGGGGAGCTGTTTTTT.

In DNA, the CDR3 is TGTGCCAGCTCACCAGGTGCCAGATTAAACTATGGCTACACCTTC. It yields the protein CASSPGARLNYGYTF. The chain is built from TRBV18 and TRBJ1-2; the D is unclear. Germline-derived CDR1 and CDR2 are KGHSH and LQKENI. The CDR3 covers 15 residues. V shed 2 bases and J shed 2 bases, with 12 bases lying between them.

The chain couples TRBV7-3 to TRBJ1-1, with D unresolved. V lost 3 bases and J lost 5, with 10 bases in between. This CDR3 region has 13 residues. The germline V gene has CDR1 SGHTA and CDR2 FQGTGA. DNA for the CDR3: TGTGCCAGCAGCTTCGCTGGGAGTACTGAAGCTTTCTTT. Protein sequence: CASSFAGSTEAFF.

This chain links TRBV28 with TRBJ1-4; D is unclear. The germline V gene encodes CDR1 MDHEN and CDR2 SYDVKM. CDR3 length: 14 residues. Trimming took off 4 bases at V and 0 bases at J, with 6 bases between the two ends. CDR3 residues: CASSSSSTNEKLFF. DNA of the CDR3: TGTGCCAGCAGTTCCTCGTCAACTAATGAAAAACTGTTTTTT.

The chain carries TRBV5-6 and TRBJ1-2; 8 bases map to TRBD1. This CDR3 is 14 amino acids long. The germline V gene has CDR1 SGHDT and CDR2 YYEEEE. The ends lost 4 bases at V and 7 bases at J; junction bases unmatched: 9. DNA of the CDR3: TGTGCCAGCAGCAAGGACAGGGAGTTGCTTGGCTACACCTTC. Protein: CASSKDRELLGYTF.

V usage is TRBV4-3 and J usage is TRBJ2-1; D gene uncertain. V shed 1 base and J shed 4 bases, with 5 bases lying between them. Germline V gene lookup returns CDR1 LGHNA and CDR2 YSLEER. This CDR3 region has 13 residues. The CDR3 nucleotides are TGCGCCAGCAGCCAAGCACTATACAATGAGCAGTTCTTC. Translation: CASSQALYNEQFF.

V and J are TRBV10-3 and TRBJ2-7; D gene ambiguous. The V gene's germline CDR1 is ENHRY and CDR2 SYGVKD. The CDR3 contains 11 residues. V lost 5 bases, J lost 4 bases, and 6 bases lay in between. CDR3 sequence reads: CAISISYEQYF. The CDR3 coding sequence is TGTGCCATCAGTATATCTTACGAGCAGTACTTC.

The chain is built from TRBV6-5 and TRBJ1-5, with D unclear. The germline CDR1 and CDR2 sequences are MNHEY and SVGAGI. The CDR3 is 15 residues long. Trimming shortened V by 0 bases and J by 0 bases, and 6 bases separated the two germline ends. CDR3 sequence: CASSYSAISNQPQHF. In nucleotides, the CDR3 is TGTGCCAGCAGTTACTCGGCCATTAGCAATCAGCCCCAGCATTTT.

The chain recombines TRBV10-3 with TRBJ2-5, with 7 bases that match TRBD2. CDR1 is ENHRY, CDR2 SYGVKD, per germline. The CDR3 runs to 15 residues. Trimming at V came to 3 bases and at J to 5 bases, leaving 9 bases not matched to a gene. The CDR3 region is CAISEVGGLGETQYF. The DNA of the CDR3 is TGTGCCATCAGTGAAGTGGGGGGGTTAGGGGAGACCCAGTACTTC.

The chain links TRBV6-5 to TRBJ1-2; D unclear. The germline gives CDR1 MNHEY, CDR2 SVGAGI. This CDR3 is built from 13 residues. The V end was cut by 7 bases, the J end by 9 bases, with 18 bases between. DNA of the CDR3: TGTGCCAGCACCAAATGGGGAGATGCGAGCTACACCTTC. Protein product: CASTKWGDASYTF.

The V call is TRBV5-1, the J call TRBJ2-3; the match to TRBD2 covers 13 bases. Germline V gene data show CDR1 as SGHRS and CDR2 as YFSETQ. This CDR3 is built from 18 residues. V dropped 4 bases and J dropped 2; count of bases not matched to a gene: 10. The CDR3 region has the DNA TGCGCCAGCAGCCGAGGATGGACTAGCGGGGGCGCCACAGATACGCAGTATTTT. This codes for CASSRGWTSGGATDTQYF.

The chain carries TRBV13 and TRBJ2-7, with 8 bases that match TRBD2. V trimming: 5 bases; J trimming: 2 bases; junction bases outside the gene matches: 11. The CDR3 totals 16 residues. CDR1 and CDR2 (germline): PRHDT, FYEKMQ (reference sequence). CDR3 protein: CASSPRGGGPPYEQYF. In nucleotides, the CDR3 is TGTGCCAGCAGCCCCCGGGGCGGGGGGCCTCCCTACGAGCAGTACTTC.

This chain joins TRBV14 and TRBJ1-6, with D possibly TRBD1 on 6 matching bases. The CDR3 is made up of 15 amino acids. V was trimmed by 5 bases and J by 11 bases, leaving 19 bases between them. Per the germline V gene, CDR1 is SGHDN and CDR2 is FVKESK. The CDR3 region has the DNA TGTGCCAGCAGCTCGACAGGCGGCCCAGGTGCACCCCTCCACTTT. It translates to CASSSTGGPGAPLHF.

V usage is TRBV7-2 and J usage is TRBJ1-5; the D is unclear. The germline V gene encodes CDR1 SGHTA and CDR2 FQGNSA. This CDR3 is 14 amino acids long. The V gene lost 7 bases and the J gene lost 1 base, with 11 bases spanning the gap. The CDR3 here is CASTSSESNQPQHF. The CDR3 DNA reads TGTGCCAGCACCTCCTCGGAGAGCAATCAGCCCCAGCATTTT.

The rearrangement links TRBV6-2 or TRBV6-3 to TRBJ2-5, with 7 bases fitting TRBD1. The CDR3 is 14 residues long. V lost 2 bases and J lost 4; bases outside the gene matches: 4. Germline V gene sequence: CDR1 MNHEY, CDR2 SVGEGT. This CDR3 reads CASSYLTGRETQYF. DNA of the CDR3: TGTGCCAGCAGTTACCTGACAGGGCGAGAGACCCAGTACTTC.